These 32 T cell receptor beta chains were sequenced from one sample in a study of T-cell reconstitution after alpha-beta-depleted transplantation in children. This sample's TCRbeta library carried unique molecular identifier barcodes. TCRdb recomputed calls from the PCR reads with MiXCR, one row per CDR3 protein. The top ten hold 6% to 7% of the sample, which has roughly 240,000 distinct CDR3 sequences, less than 9% seen once. The sequenced sample was PBMCs, mostly from graft donor cells, obtained 180 days after TCRalphabeta/CD19-depleted stem cell transplant. The source of these receptors is a male patient under 18 who had a stem cell transplant for acute lymphoblastic leukemia, so the T cells may come from the graft donor.

This clonotype was seen repeatedly, ten times or more. The genes are TRBV6-5 and TRBJ1-5, with D possibly TRBD1 on 5 matching bases. CDR1 MNHEY and CDR2 SVGAGI come from the germline V gene. This CDR3 comprises 15 residues. The V and J ends lost 2 bases and 0 bases respectively, with 8 bases between them. DNA of the CDR3: TGTGCCAGCAGTTACGGGGCAGGTAGCAATCAGCCCCAGCATTTT. Residues: CASSYGAGSNQPQHF.

There are many counts of this clonotype. The chain carries TRBV5-1 and TRBJ2-3; 10 bases are shared with TRBD2. Germline assignment: CDR1 SGHRS and CDR2 YFSETQ. With V trimmed by 4 bases and J by 4 bases, 6 bases remained unmatched. This CDR3 is built from 15 residues. CDR3 sequence (DNA): TGCGCCAGCAGCCTCGCTAGCGGGAGTCCAGATACGCAGTATTTT. Translation gives CASSLASGSPDTQYF.

The J gene is TRBJ2-1, the V gene TRBV25-1, with D possibly TRBD1 on 7 matching bases. The CDR3 is 16 amino acids. Germline V lookup: CDR1 MGHDK, CDR2 SYGVNS. V lost 3 bases to trimming and J lost 4 bases, with 16 bases between them. As DNA, the CDR3 is TGTGCCAGCAGTGAGTTGACAGGGACTTCATACAATGAGCAGTTCTTC. Protein sequence: CASSELTGTSYNEQFF.

The chain is built from TRBV6-1 and TRBJ1-2, with D unresolved. Trimming removed 5 bases from V and 8 bases from J, with 21 bases in between. The length of the CDR3 is 15 residues. Germline loops: CDR1 MNHNS, CDR2 SASEGT. The CDR3 loop reads CASSQITLRKEGYTF. DNA of the CDR3: TGTGCCAGCAGTCAAATAACCTTGAGGAAGGAAGGCTACACCTTC.

This clonotype was detected many times. V gene TRBV5-6 combines with J gene TRBJ2-1, with 7 nucleotides matching TRBD1. Per the germline V gene, CDR1 is SGHDT and CDR2 is YYEEEE. J gave up 6 bases and V 3 bases, and 6 bases lay outside the gene matches. This CDR3 region has 14 residues. The CDR3: CASSWGTDFNEQFF. CDR3 DNA sequence: TGTGCCAGCAGCTGGGGGACAGACTTCAATGAGCAGTTCTTC.

In its sample, this clonotype was seen many times. V gene TRBV7-8 combines with J gene TRBJ2-7; 12 positions agree with TRBD1. V shed 1 base and J 11 bases; nucleotides not matched to a gene: 9. This CDR3 has 15 amino acids. In germline, CDR1 is SGHVS, CDR2 FQNEAQ. The CDR3 nucleotides are TGTGCCAGCAGCTTAGGGGGGCGGGACAGGGGGCGCGAGTACTTC. This encodes CASSLGGRDRGREYF.

This clonotype was seen repeatedly, ten times or more. The chain is built from TRBV7-3 and TRBJ2-5, with D unresolved. CDR3 length: 13 residues. From germline, CDR1 is SGHTA and CDR2 FQGTGA. Trimming pared 0 bases from V and 5 bases from J, leaving 7 bases between. CDR3 loop: CASSLTPPETQYF. DNA of the CDR3: TGTGCCAGCAGCTTAACCCCTCCCGAGACCCAGTACTTC.

V gene TRBV7-4 combines with J gene TRBJ2-7, with D unclear. The CDR3 totals 14 residues. Germline V CDR1 and CDR2: SGHVT, SQSDAQ. The V and J ends lost 1 base and 3 bases respectively, with 10 bases between them. The CDR3 loop reads CASSLVPRYYEQYF. In nucleotides, the CDR3 is TGTGCCAGCAGCTTAGTTCCCAGATACTACGAGCAGTACTTC. Looking up the rest from reference TRBV7-4 and TRBJ2-7 gives the full variable domain: GAGVSQSPRYKVAKRGRDVALRCDSISGHVTLYWYRQTLGQGSEVLTYSQSDAQRDKSGRPSGRFSAERPERSVSTLKIQRTEQGDSAVYLCASSLVPRYYEQYFGPGTRLTVT.

This clonotype was observed at least ten times. This chain joins TRBV6-2 or TRBV6-3 and TRBJ2-3; a possible D gene is TRBD1 (6 bases). The CDR3 sequence is 13 residues long. V gave up 6 bases and J gave up 4 bases, with 11 bases separating them. CDR1 is MNHEY, CDR2 SVGEGT, per germline. CDR3 bases: TGTGCCAGCAGCTTACAGGGTCCAGATACGCAGTATTTT. This encodes CASSLQGPDTQYF.

The rearrangement joins TRBV18 to TRBJ2-3; TRBD1 agrees at 7 bases. The CDR3 spans 15 residues. Looked up from germline, CDR1 is KGHSH and CDR2 is LQKENI. V lost 6 bases to trimming and J lost 0 bases; unmatched junction nucleotides: 6. The CDR3 reads CASSTRGISTDTQYF. CDR3 DNA sequence: TGTGCCAGCTCGACCAGGGGGATTAGCACAGATACGCAGTATTTT.

This clonotype was seen at least ten times. This chain links TRBV2 with TRBJ2-1, with 8 positions matching TRBD2. Germline trimming cut 6 bases from V and 8 bases from J; bases unmatched to any gene: 0. This CDR3 is 11 amino acids long. Germline V CDR1 and CDR2: SNHLY, FYNNEI. CDR3 nucleotides: TGTGCCAGCAGACTAGCGGATGAGCAGTTCTTC. Translated, it gives CASRLADEQFF.

This clonotype was seen ten or more times. This rearrangement joins TRBV29-1 to TRBJ2-2; 8 bases match TRBD1. There are 15 residues in the CDR3. J gave up 7 bases and V 6 bases, and 13 bases lay outside the gene matches. The germline V gene encodes CDR1 SQVTM and CDR2 ANQGSEA. CDR3 amino acids: CSVLDRDLEIGELFF. CDR3 sequence (DNA): TGCAGCGTATTGGACAGGGACCTTGAAATCGGGGAGCTGTTTTTT.

This clonotype was detected many times. This chain uses TRBV29-1 with TRBJ2-2; D not resolved. CDR3 size: 14 residues. CDR1 is SQVTM and CDR2 is ANQGSEA in the germline V gene. V gave up 4 bases and J gave up 1 base, with 10 bases separating them. CDR3 loop: CSVAGKRNTGELFF. As DNA, the CDR3 is TGCAGCGTTGCGGGCAAGAGGAACACCGGGGAGCTGTTTTTT.

This clonotype was seen repeatedly, ten times or more. The rearrangement uses TRBV6-1 and TRBJ2-7; D might be TRBD1 (6 bases). From germline, CDR1 is MNHNS and CDR2 SASEGT. The CDR3 has 17 amino acids. V shed 8 bases and J shed 2 bases, with 25 bases lying between them. The CDR3 bases are TGTGCCAGCGATATATCGAGCGGCGATGGGGGCGCCTACGAGCAGTACTTC. Protein product: CASDISSGDGGAYEQYF.

Many counts were recorded for this clonotype. CDR3 sequence (DNA): TGTGCCAGCAGTTCAAAGCGGGGTCTCTACGAGCAGTACTTC. Its protein is CASSSKRGLYEQYF. The chain joins TRBV12-3 or TRBV12-4 to TRBJ2-7, with 7 bases matching TRBD2. After removal of 4 bases from V and 3 bases from J, the junction contained 6 bases not matched to a gene. The CDR3 is 14 residues long.

This clonotype was seen many times. The chain recombines TRBV21-1 with TRBJ2-1. TRBV21-1 is a recognized pseudogene. This CDR3 is built from 16 residues. CDR3 protein: CASSKARCGGPNEQFF. The CDR3 DNA follows: TGTGCCAGCAGCAAAGCTAGGTGTGGTGGACCCAATGAGCAGTTCTTC.

This clonotype showed up many times. This chain uses TRBV7-8 with TRBJ2-3, with 7 bases fitting TRBD2. The CDR3 covers 14 residues. Germline loops: CDR1 SGHVS, CDR2 FQNEAQ. The ends lost 5 bases at V and 11 bases at J; junction bases unmatched: 13. The CDR3: CASSQLGGTVGQYF. The CDR3 DNA reads as TGTGCCAGCAGCCAACTGGGGGGGACGGTGGGGCAGTATTTT. The full variable domain, rest sourced from reference TRBV7-8 and TRBJ2-3, is GAGVSQSPRYKVAKRGQDVALRCDPISGHVSLFWYQQALGQGPEFLTYFQNEAQLDKSGLPSDRFFAERPEGSVSTLKIQRTQQEDSAVYLCASSQLGGTVGQYFGPGTRLTVL.

The gene calls are TRBV6-5 and TRBJ1-2, with TRBD1 matching over 7 bases. CDR3 size: 14 residues. Unmatched junction bases numbered 7, after V lost 1 base and J lost 8 bases. Germline-derived CDR1 and CDR2 are MNHEY and SVGAGI. The CDR3 sequence is CASSYWGDRSGYTF. Here the CDR3 DNA reads TGTGCCAGCAGTTACTGGGGGGACAGATCGGGCTACACCTTC.

This clonotype was recorded a few times. The chain couples TRBV11-2 to TRBJ2-1; 10 bases map to TRBD2. Germline CDR1 and CDR2: SGHAT and FQNNGV. The V and J ends lost 6 bases and 0 bases, in that order; junction bases with no gene match: 11. This CDR3 contains 18 residues. The chain's CDR3 is CASSDIAGGPLSYNEQFF. DNA for the CDR3: TGTGCCAGCAGTGATATAGCGGGGGGTCCCCTCTCCTACAATGAGCAGTTCTTC.

This clonotype was counted many times. The chain carries TRBV7-9 and TRBJ1-2; tentative D call: TRBD1 (5 bases). CDR1 and CDR2 from the germline V gene are SEHNR and FQNEAQ (reference sequence). CDR3 length: 14 amino acids. Trimming stripped 6 bases from V and 0 bases from J, with 11 bases between. The CDR3 here is CASRRTSANYGYTF. The DNA of the CDR3 is TGTGCCAGCAGGCGGACATCGGCTAACTATGGCTACACCTTC. The full variable domain, completed using reference TRBV7-9 and TRBJ1-2, is DTGVSQNPRHKITKRGQNVTFRCDPISEHNRLYWYRQTLGQGPEFLTYFQNEAQLEKSRLLSDRFSAERPKGSFSTLEIQRTEQGDSAMYLCASRRTSANYGYTFGSGTRLTVV.

This clonotype was recorded many times. The V gene is TRBV20-1, the J gene TRBJ2-5, with 9 positions matching TRBD1. Germline V gives CDR1 DFQATT, CDR2 SNEGSKA (reference sequence). Unmatched junction bases numbered 9, after V lost 8 bases and J lost 2 bases. CDR3 length: 14 amino acids. CDR3 coding DNA: TGCAGTCCGGGCCGGACAGGGGTTCAAGAGACCCAGTACTTC. Protein: CSPGRTGVQETQYF.

This clonotype was seen many times. The DNA for the CDR3 is TGCAGTGCCCCCCCCTCGGCGGACAGGGGCCTCTACGAGCAGTACTTC. Amino acids: CSAPPSADRGLYEQYF. The chain links TRBV20-1 to TRBJ2-7, with 9 nucleotides matching TRBD1. The CDR3 spans 16 residues. The ends lost 6 bases at V and 3 bases at J; junction bases unmatched: 15. Germline assignment: CDR1 DFQATT and CDR2 SNEGSKA (reference sequence).

Note on this clonotype: A single base separates this from a much larger clone, so it may be a read error. J is TRBJ2-5 and V is TRBV4-3; D gene ambiguous. Germline V lookup: CDR1 LGHNA, CDR2 YSLEER. This CDR3 comprises 14 residues. V was pared by 5 bases and J by 1 base, with 11 bases between. CDR3 protein: CASSAHAGQETQYF. DNA of the CDR3: TGCGCCAGCAGCGCTCACGCTGGCCAAGAGACCCAGTACTTC.

In this sample, this clonotype turned up many times. This sequence joins TRBV6-5 and TRBJ2-1; D unresolved. CDR3 size: 13 residues. V shed 6 bases and J shed 7 bases, with 13 bases lying between them. Germline lookup yields CDR1 MNHEY and CDR2 SVGAGI. The chain's CDR3 is CASRITPWNEQFF. In DNA, the CDR3 is TGTGCCAGCAGAATAACCCCGTGGAATGAGCAGTTCTTC.

This clonotype has at least ten counts. The V and J genes are TRBV5-1 and TRBJ2-3; 15 bases match TRBD2. Looked up from germline, CDR1 is SGHRS and CDR2 is YFSETQ. This CDR3 region has 18 residues. The V and J ends lost 4 bases and 4 bases, in that order; junction bases with no gene match: 10. This CDR3 is CASSSGLAGGPEADTQYF. The CDR3 coding sequence is TGCGCCAGCAGCAGTGGACTAGCGGGAGGGCCCGAGGCAGATACGCAGTATTTT.

Many counts were recorded for this clonotype. V gene TRBV6-5 combines with J gene TRBJ2-7; TRBD1 matches 8 bases. The ends lost 6 bases at V and 2 bases at J; junction bases unmatched: 9. The CDR3 length is 15 residues. Germline V gene sequence: CDR1 MNHEY, CDR2 SVGAGI. The DNA of the CDR3 is TGTGCCAGCAGCGTCGGACAGGGACAAGCCTACGAGCAGTACTTC. Its protein is CASSVGQGQAYEQYF.

The rearrangement joins TRBV14 to TRBJ1-6, with D unresolved. Looked up from germline, CDR1 is SGHDN and CDR2 is FVKESK. V was trimmed by 1 base and J by 10 bases, leaving 8 bases between them. The CDR3 loop spans 13 amino acids. In nucleotides, the CDR3 is TGTGCCAGCAGCCAAGTGTTTTACTCACCCCTCCACTTT. It is translated as CASSQVFYSPLHF.

This clonotype has a count of ten or more. The rearrangement links TRBV7-2 to TRBJ2-5; TRBD2 matches at 8 bases. V lost 3 bases, J lost 5 bases, and 8 bases stayed unmatched. The germline V gene encodes CDR1 SGHTA and CDR2 FQGNSA. CDR3 size: 15 residues. Written as DNA, the CDR3 is TGTGCCAGCAGCTTCCAGAGCGGGGGTAGGGAGACCCAGTACTTC. Translation gives CASSFQSGGRETQYF.

Ten or more counts support this clonotype. The V and J genes are TRBV29-1 and TRBJ2-3; 9 bases line up with TRBD1. CDR3 length: 15 amino acids. CDR1 is SQVTM, CDR2 ANQGSEA, per germline. Germline trimming cut 6 bases from V and 0 bases from J; bases unmatched to any gene: 7. CDR3 residues: CSVKQGASSTDTQYF. The CDR3 DNA is TGCAGCGTAAAACAGGGGGCTTCTAGCACAGATACGCAGTATTTT.

This clonotype was seen repeatedly, ten times or more. The chain couples TRBV28 to TRBJ1-1, with 7 positions matching TRBD1. Germline V gene lookup returns CDR1 MDHEN and CDR2 SYDVKM. The CDR3 contains 15 residues. The V gene end was trimmed by 6 bases and the J gene end by 0 bases; junction bases not matched to a gene: 7. CDR3 in amino acids: CASRGTGTVNTEAFF. CDR3 nucleotide sequence: TGTGCCAGCAGGGGTACCGGGACAGTGAACACTGAAGCTTTCTTT. Using reference TRBV28 and TRBJ1-1 for the parts outside the CDR3, the full variable domain is DVKVTQSSRYLVKRTGEKVFLECVQDMDHENMFWYRQDPGLGLRLIYFSYDVKMKEKGDIPEGYSVSREKKERFSLILESASTNQTSMYLCASRGTGTVNTEAFFGQGTRLTVV.

This clonotype was observed at least ten times. The chain employs TRBV10-3 and TRBJ2-7; TRBD2 is a possible D gene (6 bases). The CDR3 totals 13 residues. V was shortened by 2 bases and J by 6 bases, with 11 bases between the two germline ends. CDR1 and CDR2 (germline): ENHRY, SYGVKD. CDR3 region: CAISEGTRGEQYF. Written as DNA, the CDR3 is TGTGCCATCAGTGAGGGGACGCGGGGCGAGCAGTACTTC.

This clonotype has ten or more counts. The V call is TRBV5-5, the J call TRBJ1-5; 7 bases fit TRBD1. V lost 6 bases and J lost 5; bases outside the gene matches: 5. This CDR3 contains 13 residues. Germline-derived CDR1 and CDR2 are SGHKS and YYEKEE (reference sequence). DNA for the CDR3: TGTGCCAGCACAACTCAGGGGGATCAGCCCCAGCATTTT. It encodes CASTTQGDQPQHF.